The clone carrying this T cell receptor (beta chain) came up many times. Its antigen is unidentified. TCRdb passed the 5' RACE reads through MiXCR, listing each CDR3 protein once. The sample lists around 100,000 distinct CDR3 sequences; nearly 4.5% were seen once. The data belong to a study of spatial heterogeneity in lung cancer. Study as a whole: On average, each unique TCR and UMI combination appeared more than ten times in raw reads.

Overall study findings and caveats: For expanded intratumoral alpha and beta TCRs, counts tracked tumor mutation counts.

Time point in this sample: sample taken at primary tumor resection. V was pared by 1 base and J by 4 bases, with 3 bases of the junction left unmatched. Germline V gene data show CDR1 as SGHTA and CDR2 as FQGNSA. The CDR3 is 15 residues long. The clonotype was recovered from a male donor with early-stage non-small cell lung cancer. The sample was lung tumor tissue, taken at surgery. The V call is TRBV7-2, the J call TRBJ2-1, with TRBD2 matching 8 bases. The CDR3 bases are TGTGCCAGCAGCTTAGTGGGACTAGGGTACAATGAGCAGTTCTTC. As protein: CASSLVGLGYNEQFF.